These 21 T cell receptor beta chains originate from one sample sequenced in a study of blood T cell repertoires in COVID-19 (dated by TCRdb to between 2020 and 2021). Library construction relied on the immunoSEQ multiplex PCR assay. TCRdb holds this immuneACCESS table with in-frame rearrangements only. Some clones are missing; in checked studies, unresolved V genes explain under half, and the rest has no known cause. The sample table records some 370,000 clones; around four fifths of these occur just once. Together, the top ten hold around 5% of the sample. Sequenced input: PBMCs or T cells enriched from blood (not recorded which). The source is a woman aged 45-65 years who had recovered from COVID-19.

The CDR3 region has the DNA TGCAGCGTTGCCTCCTATGTTGGTGAGCAGTTCTTC. Its translation: CSVASYVGEQFF. The genes are TRBV29-1 and TRBJ2-1; D is ambiguous. The V gene lost 4 bases and the J gene lost 9 bases, with 13 bases spanning the gap. This CDR3 is built from 12 residues. Germline V lookup: CDR1 SQVTM, CDR2 ANQGSEA.

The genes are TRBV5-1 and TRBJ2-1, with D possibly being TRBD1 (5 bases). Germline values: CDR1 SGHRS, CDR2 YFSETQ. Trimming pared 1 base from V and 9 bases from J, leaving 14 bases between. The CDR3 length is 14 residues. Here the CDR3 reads CASSLMGRASEQFF. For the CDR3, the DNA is TGCGCCAGCAGCTTGATGGGCAGGGCTAGTGAGCAGTTCTTC.

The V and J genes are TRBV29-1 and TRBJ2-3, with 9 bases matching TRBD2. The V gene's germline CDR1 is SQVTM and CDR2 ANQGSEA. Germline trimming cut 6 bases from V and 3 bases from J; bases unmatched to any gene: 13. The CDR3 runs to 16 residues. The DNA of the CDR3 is TGCAGCGTCCCACCTATCACTAGCGGGTTTACAGATACGCAGTATTTT. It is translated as CSVPPITSGFTDTQYF.

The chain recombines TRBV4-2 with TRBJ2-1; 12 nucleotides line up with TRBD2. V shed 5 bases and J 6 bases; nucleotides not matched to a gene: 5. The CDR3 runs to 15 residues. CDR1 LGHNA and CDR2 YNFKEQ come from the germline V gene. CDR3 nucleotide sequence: TGTGCCAGCAGCACCCCTAGCGGGAGGGGCAATGAGCAGTTCTTC. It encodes CASSTPSGRGNEQFF.

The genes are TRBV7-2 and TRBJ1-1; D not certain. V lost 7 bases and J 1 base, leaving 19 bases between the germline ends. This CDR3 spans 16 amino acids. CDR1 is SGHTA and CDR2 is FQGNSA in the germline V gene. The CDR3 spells CASTPHPRFGNTEAFF. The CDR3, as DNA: TGTGCCAGCACTCCCCACCCGCGATTCGGGAACACTGAAGCTTTCTTT.

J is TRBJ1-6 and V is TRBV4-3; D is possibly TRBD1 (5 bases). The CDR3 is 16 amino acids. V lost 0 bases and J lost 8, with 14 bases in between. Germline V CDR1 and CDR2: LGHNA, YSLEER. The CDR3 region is CASSQDNGGEDSPLHF. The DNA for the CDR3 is TGCGCCAGCAGCCAAGATAACGGGGGGGAGGATTCACCCCTCCACTTT.

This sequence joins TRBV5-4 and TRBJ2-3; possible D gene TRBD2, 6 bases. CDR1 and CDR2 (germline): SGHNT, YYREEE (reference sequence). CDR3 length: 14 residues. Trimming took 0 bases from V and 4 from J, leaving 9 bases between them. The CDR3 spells CASSLGTTADTQYF. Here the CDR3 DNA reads TGTGCCAGCAGCTTGGGGACTACGGCAGATACGCAGTATTTT.

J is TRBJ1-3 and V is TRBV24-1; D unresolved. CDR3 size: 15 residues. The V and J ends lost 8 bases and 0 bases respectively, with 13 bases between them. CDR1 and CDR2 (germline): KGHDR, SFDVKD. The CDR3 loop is CATKPQVCSGNTIYF. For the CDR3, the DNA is TGTGCCACCAAGCCCCAGGTCTGCTCTGGAAACACCATATATTTT.

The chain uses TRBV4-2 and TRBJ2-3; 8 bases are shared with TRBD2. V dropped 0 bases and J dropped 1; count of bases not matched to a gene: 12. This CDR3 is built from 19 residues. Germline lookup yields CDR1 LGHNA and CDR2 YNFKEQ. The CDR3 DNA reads TGTGCCAGCAGCCAAGATCTGAGGGTAGCGGGACCTCGCACAGATACGCAGTATTTT. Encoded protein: CASSQDLRVAGPRTDTQYF.

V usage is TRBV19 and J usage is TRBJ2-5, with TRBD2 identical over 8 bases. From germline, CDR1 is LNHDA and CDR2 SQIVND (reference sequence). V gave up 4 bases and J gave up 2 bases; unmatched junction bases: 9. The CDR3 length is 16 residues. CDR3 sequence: CASSTLATSGQETQYF. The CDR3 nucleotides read TGTGCCAGTAGTACACTGGCCACTAGCGGACAAGAGACCCAGTACTTC.

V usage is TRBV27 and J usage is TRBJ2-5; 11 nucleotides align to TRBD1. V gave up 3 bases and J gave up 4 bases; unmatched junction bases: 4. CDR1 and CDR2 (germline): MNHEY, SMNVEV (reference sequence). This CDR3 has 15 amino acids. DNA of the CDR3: TGTGCCAGCAGTTTCGGGACAGGGGGGCGAGAGACCCAGTACTTC. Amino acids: CASSFGTGGRETQYF.

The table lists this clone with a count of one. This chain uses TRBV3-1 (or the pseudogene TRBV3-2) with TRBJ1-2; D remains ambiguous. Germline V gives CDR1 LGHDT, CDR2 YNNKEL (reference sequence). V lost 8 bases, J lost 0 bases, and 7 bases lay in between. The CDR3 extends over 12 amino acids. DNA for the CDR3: TGTGCCAGCGGCGGGCCTAACTATGGCTACACCTTC. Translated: CASGGPNYGYTF.

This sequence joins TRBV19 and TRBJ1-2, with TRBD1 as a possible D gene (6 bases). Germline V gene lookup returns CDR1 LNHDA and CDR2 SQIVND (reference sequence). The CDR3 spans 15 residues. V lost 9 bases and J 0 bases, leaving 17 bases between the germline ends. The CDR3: CASYQGSSANYGYTF. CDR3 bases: TGTGCCAGCTACCAGGGGTCCTCAGCTAACTATGGCTACACCTTC. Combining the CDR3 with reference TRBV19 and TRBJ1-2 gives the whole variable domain DGGITQSPKYLFRKEGQNVTLSCEQNLNHDAMYWYRQDPGQGLRLIYYSQIVNDFQKGDIAEGYSVSREKKESFPLTVTSAQKNPTAFYLCASYQGSSANYGYTFGSGTRLTVV.

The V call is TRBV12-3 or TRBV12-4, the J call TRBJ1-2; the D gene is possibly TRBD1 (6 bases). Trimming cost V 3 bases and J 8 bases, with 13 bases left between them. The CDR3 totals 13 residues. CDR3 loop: CASSFGPGAGYTF. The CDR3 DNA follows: TGTGCCAGCAGTTTTGGGCCAGGGGCCGGCTACACCTTC.

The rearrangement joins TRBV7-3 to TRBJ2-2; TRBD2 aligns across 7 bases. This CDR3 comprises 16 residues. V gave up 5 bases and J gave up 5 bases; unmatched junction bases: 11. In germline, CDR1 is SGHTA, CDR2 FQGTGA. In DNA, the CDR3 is TGTGCCAGCAGCCCCCCCGGCGGACTAGGGACCGGGGAGCTGTTTTTT. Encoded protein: CASSPPGGLGTGELFF.

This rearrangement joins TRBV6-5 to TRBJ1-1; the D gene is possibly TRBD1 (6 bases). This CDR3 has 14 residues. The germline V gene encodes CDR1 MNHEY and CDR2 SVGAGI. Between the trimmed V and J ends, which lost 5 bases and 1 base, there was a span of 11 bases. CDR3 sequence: CASSITGPNTEAFF. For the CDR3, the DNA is TGTGCCAGCAGTATAACAGGGCCGAACACTGAAGCTTTCTTT.

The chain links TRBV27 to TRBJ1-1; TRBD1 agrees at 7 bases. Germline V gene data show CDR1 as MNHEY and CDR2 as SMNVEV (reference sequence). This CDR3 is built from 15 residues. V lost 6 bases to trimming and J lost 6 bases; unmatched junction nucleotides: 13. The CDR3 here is CASRIRRQGDSEAFF. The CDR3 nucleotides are TGTGCCAGCAGAATCCGGCGGCAGGGGGACTCTGAAGCTTTCTTT.

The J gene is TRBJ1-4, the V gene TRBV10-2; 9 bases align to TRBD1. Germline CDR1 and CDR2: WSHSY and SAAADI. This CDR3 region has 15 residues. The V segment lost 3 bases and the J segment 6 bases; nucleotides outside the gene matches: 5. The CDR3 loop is CASSDPGQGDEKLFF. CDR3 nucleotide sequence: TGCGCCAGCAGTGACCCGGGACAGGGTGATGAAAAACTGTTTTTT.

CDR3 bases: TGTGCCAGCAGCTACAGGGTGGCGGTCACCGGGGAGCTGTTTTTT. This encodes CASSYRVAVTGELFF. This sequence joins TRBV5-6 and TRBJ2-2, with a possible D match to TRBD1 (6 bases). V was cut by 3 bases and J by 4 bases, with 13 bases left in between. This CDR3 region has 15 residues. Germline CDR1 and CDR2: SGHDT and YYEEEE.

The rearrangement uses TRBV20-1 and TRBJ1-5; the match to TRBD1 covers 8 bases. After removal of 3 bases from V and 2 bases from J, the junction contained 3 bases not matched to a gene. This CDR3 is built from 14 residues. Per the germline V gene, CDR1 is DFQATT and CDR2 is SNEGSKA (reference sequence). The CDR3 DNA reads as TGCAGTGCTAGTGAGGACAGGGGCAATCAGCCCCAGCATTTT. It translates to CSASEDRGNQPQHF.

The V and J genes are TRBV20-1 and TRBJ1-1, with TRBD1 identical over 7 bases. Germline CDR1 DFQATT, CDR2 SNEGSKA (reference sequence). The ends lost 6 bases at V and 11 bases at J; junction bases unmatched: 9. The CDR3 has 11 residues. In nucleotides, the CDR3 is TGCAGTGCAAAGACAGGGCTTGGGGCTTTCTTT. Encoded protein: CSAKTGLGAFF.